What follows are 13 T cell receptor beta chains derived from one specimen sequenced in a study of cytomegalovirus exposure and HLA in healthy donors. In the PCR, 60 Vbeta and 13 Jbeta primers were used. Clones were sequenced by immunoSEQ multiplex PCR, and TCRdb holds only the in-frame ones, with some missing. The sample has approximately 200,000 clones; over 75% are singletons. Sequenced sample: PBMCs. The source of these receptors is a woman aged 45 to 65 in good health and CMV-seronegative.

The chain employs TRBV27 and TRBJ1-2, with 9 bases aligning to TRBD1. CDR1 is MNHEY, CDR2 SMNVEV, per germline (reference sequence). The trim removed 9 bases at V and 4 bases at J, leaving 12 bases unmatched. The CDR3 has 15 amino acids. The DNA for the CDR3 is TGTGCCAGTCGTTCGACAGGGGGTAACCTCTATGGCTACACCTTC. It yields the protein CASRSTGGNLYGYTF.

This chain uses TRBV5-5 with TRBJ1-1; no firm D call. CDR1 SGHKS and CDR2 YYEKEE come from the germline V gene (reference sequence). This CDR3 is built from 13 residues. The V gene lost 0 bases and the J gene lost 1 base, with 4 bases spanning the gap. The CDR3 DNA follows: TGTGCCAGCAGCTTGGTGGCGAACACTGAAGCTTTCTTT. Translated: CASSLVANTEAFF.

This clone was seen more than once but under ten times. The chain carries TRBV27 and TRBJ2-5; D is possibly TRBD2 (6 bases). V was cut by 5 bases and J by 7 bases, with 11 bases left in between. The CDR3 is 12 residues long. Germline V lookup: CDR1 MNHEY, CDR2 SMNVEV (reference sequence). In DNA, the CDR3 is TGTGCCAGCAGTCGGGCGCGGGGGACCCAGTACTTC. Its translation is CASSRARGTQYF.

The chain's CDR3 is CASRLTSGPSYEQYF. For the CDR3, the DNA is TGTGCCAGCAGACTTACTAGCGGCCCCTCCTACGAGCAGTACTTC. V is TRBV7-2 and J is TRBJ2-7; 8 positions match TRBD2. V lost 6 bases and J lost 0; bases outside the gene matches: 7. Germline lookup yields CDR1 SGHTA and CDR2 FQGNSA. The CDR3 consists of 15 residues.

The V and J genes are TRBV28 and TRBJ1-2; 8 bases line up with TRBD1. CDR1 is MDHEN, CDR2 SYDVKM, per germline. Trimming took 5 bases from V and 6 from J; bases not matched to a gene: 14. The CDR3 is 16 residues long. DNA of the CDR3: TGTGCCAGCAGTAACGACCCAGGACAGGGCGGGGATGGCTACACCTTC. It yields the protein CASSNDPGQGGDGYTF.

This chain links TRBV19 with TRBJ1-4; TRBD1 aligns across 7 bases. Germline loops: CDR1 LNHDA, CDR2 SQIVND (reference sequence). The CDR3 spans 14 residues. V shed 7 bases, J shed 7 bases, and the junction held 9 bases outside the gene matches. CDR3 sequence: CASKRTGGSEKLFF. In nucleotides, the CDR3 is TGTGCCAGTAAACGGACAGGCGGAAGTGAAAAACTGTTTTTT.

The rearrangement uses TRBV6-4 and TRBJ1-1; 7 nucleotides align to TRBD1. V gave up 2 bases and J gave up 10 bases; unmatched junction bases: 4. CDR1 and CDR2 from the germline V gene are MRHNA and SNTAGT. This CDR3 comprises 12 residues. Here the CDR3 reads CASSDLDRRAFF. CDR3 nucleotides: TGTGCCAGCAGTGACCTGGACAGGCGAGCTTTCTTT.

As concerns this clone: The sample has other DNA sequences that encode this CDR3 too. The genes are TRBV7-3 and TRBJ1-1, with a weak D call TRBD1 (5 bases). This CDR3 is 13 amino acids long. Trimming cost V 5 bases and J 1 base, with 8 bases left between them. The germline gives CDR1 SGHTA, CDR2 FQGTGA. The CDR3 DNA is TGTGCCAGCAGCCTAGGACAGAACACTGAAGCTTTCTTT. This gives the protein CASSLGQNTEAFF. Drawing the rest from reference TRBV7-3 and TRBJ1-1, the complete variable domain is GAGVSQTPSNKVTEKGKYVELRCDPISGHTALYWYRQSLGQGPEFLIYFQGTGAADDSGLPNDRFFAVRPEGSVSTLKIQRTERGDSAVYLCASSLGQNTEAFFGQGTRLTVV.

This clone was recorded once. The rearrangement joins TRBV19 to TRBJ2-2; 10 bases map to TRBD1. V dropped 5 bases and J dropped 6; count of bases not matched to a gene: 6. Per germline, CDR1 LNHDA and CDR2 SQIVND (reference sequence). CDR3 length: 15 amino acids. The CDR3 coding sequence is TGTGCCAGTAGTGGGGGACAGGGGTTCGCCGGGGAGCTGTTTTTT. Its translation is CASSGGQGFAGELFF.

This chain joins TRBV29-1 and TRBJ2-5; the D gene is possibly TRBD1 (5 bases). CDR1 and CDR2 (germline): SQVTM, ANQGSEA. V dropped 7 bases and J dropped 3 bases, with 12 bases sitting between them. CDR3 length: 12 amino acids. The CDR3 region has the DNA TGCAGCGCCGAAGGCAGGGAAGAGACCCAGTACTTC. This gives the protein CSAEGREETQYF.

For this clone: Other DNA sequences in the sample encode the same CDR3. J is TRBJ1-1 and V is TRBV18; TRBD1 matches at 10 bases. After removal of 3 bases from V and 3 bases from J, the junction contained 7 bases not matched to a gene. There are 16 residues in the CDR3. Per germline, CDR1 KGHSH and CDR2 LQKENI. The CDR3 nucleotides are TGTGCCAGCTCACCTAGACAGGGGGCCTTGGACACTGAAGCTTTCTTT. Its translation is CASSPRQGALDTEAFF.

The CDR3 protein is CASSSRGTVKQPQHF. CDR3 DNA sequence: TGTGCCAGCAGTTCGCGAGGGACAGTCAAACAGCCCCAGCATTTT. The chain combines TRBV28 with TRBJ1-5, with 7 bases identical to TRBD1. V gave up 4 bases and J gave up 7 bases; unmatched junction bases: 10. Germline CDR1 reads MDHEN; CDR2 reads SYDVKM. CDR3 length: 15 amino acids.

The chain couples TRBV20-1 to TRBJ2-7; unclear D gene. The CDR3 covers 11 residues. The V end was cut by 6 bases, the J end by 0 bases, with 6 bases between. Germline values: CDR1 DFQATT, CDR2 SNEGSKA (reference sequence). In DNA form, the CDR3 reads TGCAGTGCGGGCCACTCCTACGAGCAGTACTTC. This gives the protein CSAGHSYEQYF.